The clone carrying this T cell receptor beta chain was observed once. Its target is unknown. Sequenced by immunoSEQ multiplex PCR; TCRdb stores in-frame clones only, minus some. The sample consists of 25,000 to 35,000 clones, approximately 80% of them appearing once. These data originate in a study of PD-1 blockade in classical Hodgkin lymphoma. General study points: Patients who responded completely had about the same baseline diversity as newly diagnosed patients. CD4+ TCR diversity rose significantly by C4D1, and CD8+ TCR diversity did not.

The time point: cycle 4 day 1 (C4D1), after 6 weeks of nivolumab. All trial patients relapsed after autologous stem cell transplantation. Germline CDR1 reads SGHDN; CDR2 reads FVKESK. There are 14 residues in the CDR3. V lost 5 bases and J lost 2; bases outside the gene matches: 3. This sequence joins TRBV14 and TRBJ2-5, with 9 positions matching TRBD1. This clonotype was sampled from a human donor with classical Hodgkin lymphoma. The sequencing used peripheral blood mononuclear cells (PBMCs), collected before the fourth cycle of nivolumab. The CDR3 spells CASSGTGWQETQYF. DNA for the CDR3: TGTGCCAGCAGCGGGACAGGGTGGCAAGAGACCCAGTACTTC.